The source of this TCR beta chain is a study of early T cells in non-severe SARS-CoV-2 infection. TCRdb itself ran the 5' RACE reads through MiXCR, one entry per CDR3 protein. This table has some 80,000 distinct CDR3 sequences, approximately 12% appearing once. Germline V CDR1 and CDR2: LGHNA, YNFKEQ. The CDR3 is made up of 15 amino acids. Trimming removed 4 bases from V and 5 bases from J; junction bases left unmatched: 6. This clonotype was recorded many times. The source of this sequence is an adult who was a healthcare worker with PCR-confirmed SARS-CoV-2 infection or an uninfected control (not recorded which). The donor label of this sample is uncertain. This sample comprised whole blood, obtained at baseline. V gene TRBV4-2 combines with J gene TRBJ2-1; 9 bases fit TRBD2. The CDR3 sequence is CASSPRGGQDNEQFF. The CDR3 DNA follows: TGTGCCAGCAGCCCGCGGGGGGGCCAGGACAATGAGCAGTTCTTC.